This record looks at one TCR beta chain sequence and its context. This specimen comes from a study of response to subunit inactivated influenza vaccine. TCRdb re-called the RT-PCR reads with MiXCR, one entry per CDR3 protein. Seen here are about 500,000 distinct CDR3 sequences, 16% observed once, and the top ten hold roughly 3%. The sequencing here drew on CD4+ T cells sorted from PBMCs, taken approximately 25 months after vaccination. The origin of this receptor is a man in his fifties or sixties who received an inactivated influenza vaccine.

In DNA, the CDR3 is TGCAGTGCGATAACAGGGGGCCGAACCCATGGCTACACCTTC. Its protein is CSAITGGRTHGYTF. The V gene is TRBV20-1, the J gene TRBJ1-2; 9 nucleotides align to TRBD1. V lost 6 bases and J lost 6; bases outside the gene matches: 11. Germline V gene sequence: CDR1 DFQATT, CDR2 SNEGSKA (reference sequence). CDR3 length: 14 amino acids.